This T cell receptor beta chain emerged from a study of beta chain features in type 1 diabetes. Regarding the study as a whole: For Type 1 diabetes patients, all four CD4+ subsets carried TCRB CDR3s that were moderately but significantly shorter. Healthy donors had naive, central memory and Treg TCRB repertoires that appeared less similar than those seen among patients. Lower insertion and higher deletion counts appeared at VDJ junctions in type 1 diabetes patients.

The investigators reverse transcribed all of the isolated RNA, so they sequenced expressed TCRB transcripts. Libraries were prepared by immunoSEQ multiplex PCR; TCRdb keeps only in-frame clonotypes and omits some of them. Of over 650,000 clones listed, more than 12% were seen once; the top ten hold approximately 0.042%. The CDR3 is made up of 14 amino acids. V lost 0 bases and J lost 3, with 8 bases in between. CDR1 LNHNV and CDR2 YYDKDF come from the germline V gene (reference sequence). A note on this clone: The target antigen is unknown.

The receptor's source is a man aged 18 to 30 with type 1 diabetes. V is TRBV15 and J is TRBJ1-2; D is uncertain. Sequenced input: naive CD4+ T cells from blood. The CDR3 loop reads CATSREDWDYGYTF. DNA of the CDR3: TGTGCCACCAGCAGAGAGGACTGGGACTATGGCTACACCTTC.